The clone carrying this T cell receptor (beta chain) was detected only a few times. This specimen comes from a study of early T cells in non-severe SARS-CoV-2 infection. TCRdb used MiXCR to reprocess the 5' RACE reads, holding one entry per CDR3 protein. The sample contains 70,000 to 80,000 distinct CDR3 sequences, 9.5% to 15% of which appear only once. The trim removed 1 base at V and 4 bases at J, leaving 11 bases unmatched. Looked up from germline, CDR1 is LGHDT and CDR2 is YNNKEL (reference sequence). The CDR3 is 17 amino acids. The chain has TRBV3-1 and TRBJ2-7; 9 bases agree with TRBD2. This receptor was identified in an adult who was a healthcare worker with PCR-confirmed SARS-CoV-2 infection or an uninfected control (not recorded which). The source was whole blood, collected at baseline. The CDR3 here is CASSQAASGTGRYEQYF. Written as DNA, the CDR3 is TGTGCCAGCAGCCAAGCGGCTAGCGGGACCGGGAGGTACGAGCAGTACTTC.